This record looks at one T cell receptor (beta chain) sequence and its context. Next came a second PCR, run for about 7 to 12 cycles, which used a sample-barcoded 5' primer along with a J-beta primer mix. Via MiXCR, TCRdb re-called the 5' RACE reads, giving one row per CDR3 protein. Among around 940,000 distinct CDR3 sequences listed, approximately 50% were seen once. The source of the sample is a study of blood T cells in healthy people across ages. The sample providers were healthy Caucasian people from Russia, aged about 6 to 100. Each sample used at least 7 million PBMCs. This receptor was obtained from a woman aged 55-70 years in good health. The sample consisted of blood.

CDR3 loop: CATGTGRYEQYF. The CDR3 region has the DNA TGTGCCACAGGGACAGGGCGCTACGAGCAGTACTTC. The chain recombines TRBV27 with TRBJ2-7; 9 nucleotides align to TRBD1. Unmatched junction bases numbered 4, after V lost 10 bases and J lost 3 bases. Germline assignment: CDR1 MNHEY and CDR2 SMNVEV (reference sequence). The CDR3 loop spans 12 amino acids.